These 11 T cell receptor beta chains were all obtained from the same sample, sequenced in a study of blood T cell repertoires in COVID-19 (TCRdb year 2020). To prepare the library, the immunoSEQ multiplex PCR assay was applied. The clones in this table, taken by TCRdb from immuneACCESS, are in-frame only. Not every clone is retained; where verified, under half of the shortfall comes from an unresolved V gene, and the cause of the rest is unknown. This sample gives some 71,000 clones in total; 80% to 90% of them show up just once. The biggest ten clones account for 2% of the sample. The sample consisted of peripheral blood. Every receptor here comes from a man aged 25-45 years with acute or convalescent COVID-19.

The rearrangement joins TRBV6-1 to TRBJ1-6; no clear D. Germline loops: CDR1 MNHNS, CDR2 SASEGT. V gave up 2 bases and J gave up 9 bases, with 14 bases separating them. The CDR3 totals 15 residues. CDR3 DNA: TGTGCCAGCAGTGAATTTCGGGTCAAAAGTTCACCCCTCCACTTT. The encoded protein is CASSEFRVKSSPLHF.

The gene calls are TRBV7-2 and TRBJ2-1; D is possibly TRBD2 (5 bases). Between the trimmed V and J ends, which lost 4 bases and 10 bases, there was a span of 17 bases. The germline CDR1 and CDR2 sequences are SGHTA and FQGNSA. There are 14 residues in the CDR3. The CDR3 region is CASSSELGKREQFF. The CDR3 region has the DNA TGTGCCAGCAGCTCTGAATTGGGGAAGCGGGAGCAGTTCTTC.

The chain carries TRBV6-5 and TRBJ1-2; TRBD1 might be the D (6 bases). The CDR3 runs 16 residues. CDR1 MNHEY and CDR2 SVGAGI come from the germline V gene. Trimming took off 4 bases at V and 4 bases at J, with 19 bases between the two ends. The CDR3 loop is CASSLSRTALTYGYTF. In DNA, the CDR3 is TGTGCCAGCAGTTTATCGCGGACAGCCCTTACCTATGGCTACACCTTC.

The rearrangement links TRBV30 to TRBJ2-1; tentative D call: TRBD2 (6 bases). Germline CDR1 reads GTSNPN; CDR2 reads SVGIG (reference sequence). CDR3 length equals 13 residues. Trimming left V 3 bases short and J 5 bases short, with 11 bases between. The CDR3 here is CAWRTGLDNEQFF. CDR3 bases: TGTGCCTGGAGAACGGGACTTGACAATGAGCAGTTCTTC. Drawing the rest from reference TRBV30 and TRBJ2-1, the complete variable domain is SQTIHQWPATLVQPVGSPLSLECTVEGTSNPNLYWYRQAAGRGLQLLFYSVGIGQISSEVPQNLSASRPQDRQFILSSKKLLLSDSGFYLCAWRTGLDNEQFFGPGTRLTVL.

Written as DNA, the CDR3 is TGTGCCAGCAGCCACGTTGACAGGCTCAACTATGGCTACACCTTC. Translation gives CASSHVDRLNYGYTF. The chain uses TRBV4-2 and TRBJ1-2, with a tentative D call TRBD1 (6 bases). CDR1 and CDR2 (germline): LGHNA, YNFKEQ. The V and J ends lost 3 bases and 2 bases respectively, with 13 bases between them. The CDR3 sequence is 15 residues long.

J is TRBJ1-5 and V is TRBV21-1; TRBD1, the table's D call, lacks a check against the DNA. TRBV21-1 is deemed a pseudogene. The CDR3 extends over 18 amino acids. The CDR3 nucleotides are TGTGCCAGCAGCCCCCGGGACAGGGGGTTGAATAGGAATCAGCCCCAGCATTTT. Translating gives CASSPRDRGLNRNQPQHF.

The J gene is TRBJ2-5, the V gene TRBV19, with D perhaps TRBD1 (6 bases). CDR1 and CDR2 from the germline V gene are LNHDA and SQIVND (reference sequence). The CDR3 has 14 amino acids. Trimming stripped 4 bases from V and 2 bases from J, with 11 bases between. CDR3 DNA: TGTGCCAGTAGTAGACAGACAGGACAAGAGACCCAGTACTTC. Its translation: CASSRQTGQETQYF.

The V gene is TRBV5-1, the J gene TRBJ1-3, with D possibly being TRBD1 (5 bases). Germline lookup yields CDR1 SGHRS and CDR2 YFSETQ. The CDR3 has 15 residues. The ends were cut back, 0 bases at V and 0 bases at J, with 7 bases in the middle. The CDR3 protein is CASSLGQTSGNTIYF. As DNA, the CDR3 is TGCGCCAGCAGCTTGGGACAGACCTCTGGAAACACCATATATTTT.

This clone was counted a single time. V usage is TRBV30 and J usage is TRBJ2-3, with D tentatively TRBD1 (6 bases). V lost 1 base and J lost 4, with 21 bases in between. This CDR3 region has 17 residues. CDR1 and CDR2 (germline): GTSNPN, SVGIG (reference sequence). The chain's CDR3 is CAWSDHTSGAMADTQYF. DNA of the CDR3: TGTGCCTGGAGTGACCATACCTCAGGGGCGATGGCAGATACGCAGTATTTT.

V and J are TRBV25-1 and TRBJ2-5, with D maybe TRBD2 (5 bases). The ends were cut back, 11 bases at V and 5 bases at J, with 15 bases in the middle. The CDR3 is 12 residues long. The germline V gene encodes CDR1 MGHDK and CDR2 SYGVNS. In DNA, the CDR3 is TGTGCCTCCCGGCGGGTTTCGGAGACCCAGTACTTC. The encoded protein is CASRRVSETQYF.

The genes are TRBV29-1 and TRBJ2-5, with 12 nucleotides matching TRBD2. The germline V gene has CDR1 SQVTM and CDR2 ANQGSEA. V gave up 7 bases and J gave up 5 bases; unmatched junction bases: 5. The CDR3 runs 13 residues. This chain's CDR3 is CSARTSGIETQYF. Here the CDR3 DNA reads TGCAGCGCCCGGACTAGCGGGATCGAGACCCAGTACTTC.